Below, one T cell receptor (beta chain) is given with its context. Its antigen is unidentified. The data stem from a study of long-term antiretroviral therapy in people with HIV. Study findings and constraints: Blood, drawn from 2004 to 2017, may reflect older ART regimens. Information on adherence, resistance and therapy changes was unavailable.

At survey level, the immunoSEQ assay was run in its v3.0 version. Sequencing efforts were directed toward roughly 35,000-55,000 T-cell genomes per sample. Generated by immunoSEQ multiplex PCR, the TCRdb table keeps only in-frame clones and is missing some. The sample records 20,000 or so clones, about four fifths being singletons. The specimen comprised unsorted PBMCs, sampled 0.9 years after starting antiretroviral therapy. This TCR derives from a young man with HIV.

The CDR3 nucleotides are TGTGCCAGCAGCCCCCGGATGATCAGCAATCAGCCCCAGCATTTT. Translation gives CASSPRMISNQPQHF. This chain joins TRBV7-2 and TRBJ1-5; D uncertain. The CDR3 spans 15 residues. CDR1 and CDR2 (germline): SGHTA, FQGNSA. V lost 5 bases and J lost 1, with 12 bases in between.